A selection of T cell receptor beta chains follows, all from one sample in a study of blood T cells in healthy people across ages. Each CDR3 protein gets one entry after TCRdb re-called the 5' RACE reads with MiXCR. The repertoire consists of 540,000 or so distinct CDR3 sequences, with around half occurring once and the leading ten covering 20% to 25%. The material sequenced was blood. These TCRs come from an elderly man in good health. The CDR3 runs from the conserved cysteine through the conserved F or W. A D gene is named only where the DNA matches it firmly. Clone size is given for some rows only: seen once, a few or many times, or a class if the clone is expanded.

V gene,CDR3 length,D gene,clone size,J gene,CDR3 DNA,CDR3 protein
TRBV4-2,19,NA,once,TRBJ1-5,TGTGCCAGCAGCCAAGATCTCCTCGGGGACCCAAGGCGGGTTCAGCCCCAGCATTTT,CASSQDLLGDPRRVQPQHF
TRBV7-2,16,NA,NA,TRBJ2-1,TGTGCCAGCAGCTTAGAATCGGGGGTCTCCTACAATGAGCAGTTCTTC,CASSLESGVSYNEQFF
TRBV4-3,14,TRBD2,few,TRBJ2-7,TGCGCCAGCAGCCACTCAGCGGGAGTGTACGAGCAGTACTTC,CASSHSAGVYEQYF
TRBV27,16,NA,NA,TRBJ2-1,TGTGCCAGCAGTTCCACAGGGAACTATGGCTACAATGAGCAGTTCTTC,CASSSTGNYGYNEQFF
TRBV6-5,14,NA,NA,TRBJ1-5,TGTGCCAGCAGTTACGTCTCAGGGGATCAGCCCCAGCATTTT,CASSYVSGDQPQHF
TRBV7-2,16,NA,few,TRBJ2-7,TGTGCCAGCAGCCCCGAGGGGGGGAGAGTCACCTACGAGCAGTACTTC,CASSPEGGRVTYEQYF
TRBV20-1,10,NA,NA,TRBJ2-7,TGCAGTGCCAAGGACCACGAGCAGTACTTC,CSAKDHEQYF
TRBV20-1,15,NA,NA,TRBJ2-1,TGCAGTGCTAGTCCTTACTGGGTAGCGGACAATGAGCAGTTCTTC,CSASPYWVADNEQFF
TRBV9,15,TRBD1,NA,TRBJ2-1,TGTGCCAGCAACCCGGGACAGGGCCCTTACAATGAGCAGTTCTTC,CASNPGQGPYNEQFF
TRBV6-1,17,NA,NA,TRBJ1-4,TGTGCCAGCAGTGAAGCGCCTGACTCCTGGTTAGGGGAAAAACTGTTTTTT,CASSEAPDSWLGEKLFF
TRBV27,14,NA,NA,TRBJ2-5,TGTGCCAGCAGTTTGGAGGGGTTGGGCGAGACCCAGTACTTC,CASSLEGLGETQYF
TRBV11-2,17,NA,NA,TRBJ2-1,TGTGCCAGCAGCCTTAGACAGACTACAAGCTCCTACAATGAGCAGTTCTTC,CASSLRQTTSSYNEQFF
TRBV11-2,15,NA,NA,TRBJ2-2,TGTGCCAGCAGCTTAGATCCCGGGAACACCGGGGAGCTGTTTTTT,CASSLDPGNTGELFF